This T cell receptor (beta chain) was obtained from a study of OX40 agonist ivuxolimab in advanced cancers. Findings and caveats of the study: On average, a greater number of expanded clones characterised CD8+ T cells relative to CD4+. At 0.1 to 3.0 mg/kg, clonal expansion of CD4+ and CD8+ blood T cells had occurred by week 6.

Collection of blood occurred at baseline, at cycle 4 day 1, and at cycle 7 day 1. With respect to this clone: The antigen is unknown.

This CDR3 spans 17 amino acids. Trimming at V came to 0 bases and at J to 8 bases, leaving 12 bases not matched to a gene. CDR1 and CDR2 from the germline V gene are SGDLS and YYNGEE. Generated by immunoSEQ multiplex PCR, the TCRdb table keeps only in-frame clones and is missing some. The sample comprises over 40,000 clones, around 90% of which are singletons, and 13% to 15% rests with the top ten. The sample in question was CD4+ or CD8+ T cells sorted from blood, obtained in a trial of the OX40 agonist ivuxolimab. This receptor was obtained from an adult with an advanced solid tumor such as melanoma, head and neck, liver or kidney cancer. The rearrangement joins TRBV9 to TRBJ2-1; 9 nucleotides line up with TRBD2. The CDR3: CASSVVEGAGGSYEQFF. For the CDR3, the DNA is TGTGCCAGCAGCGTAGTTGAGGGGGCGGGAGGGAGCTATGAGCAGTTCTTC.